The 32 T cell receptor beta chains below come from one sample, sequenced in a study of blood T cell repertoires in COVID-19 (dated by TCRdb to about 2020). Library preparation employed the immunoSEQ multiplex PCR assay. The table comes from immuneACCESS by way of TCRdb, which keeps in-frame sequences with V and J called. Part of the clones is missing from these tables; in studies checked, under half for an unresolved V gene and the rest for unknown reasons. A total of about 150,000 clones appear in this sample, about 83% of them only once. Around 5.4% of the sample belongs to the ten largest clones. Sample: PBMCs or T cells enriched from blood (not recorded which). Source of these receptors: a woman aged 45-60 years who had been exposed to COVID-19.

The chain employs TRBV4-3 and TRBJ1-1; no clear D gene. The V end lost 1 base, the J end lost 1 base, and 7 bases lay between the germline ends. The CDR3 consists of 14 residues. Germline values: CDR1 LGHNA, CDR2 YSLEER. The CDR3 bases are TGCGCCAGCAGCCAAGGGCAAACGAACACTGAAGCTTTCTTT. Encoded protein: CASSQGQTNTEAFF.

The chain has TRBV5-5 and TRBJ1-6; no definite D call. This CDR3 is 15 amino acids long. V was pared by 0 bases and J by 9 bases, with 13 bases between. Germline values: CDR1 SGHKS, CDR2 YYEKEE (reference sequence). The DNA for the CDR3 is TGTGCCAGCAGCTTGGCCGGGTCCGGGGTTTCACCCCTCCACTTT. Protein sequence: CASSLAGSGVSPLHF.

The chain recombines TRBV9 with TRBJ1-3; 7 bases match TRBD1. The CDR3 contains 14 residues. CDR1 SGDLS and CDR2 YYNGEE come from the germline V gene. Unmatched junction bases numbered 3, after V lost 5 bases and J lost 1 base. The CDR3: CASRQGYSGNTIYF. For the CDR3, the DNA is TGTGCCAGCAGACAGGGGTATTCTGGAAACACCATATATTTT.

The chain combines TRBV29-1 with TRBJ2-7; perhaps TRBD1 as D (6 bases). The germline V and J ends were trimmed by 7 bases and 0 bases, with 10 bases remaining between them. Germline-derived CDR1 and CDR2 are SQVTM and ANQGSEA. The CDR3 is 12 amino acids. CDR3 loop: CSGRGTSYEQYF. CDR3 sequence (DNA): TGCAGCGGCAGGGGCACCTCCTACGAGCAGTACTTC.

The chain links TRBV27 to TRBJ1-1; tentatively, D is TRBD1 (5 bases). Trimming pared 3 bases from V and 3 bases from J, leaving 11 bases between. The germline CDR1 and CDR2 sequences are MNHEY and SMNVEV (reference sequence). The CDR3 runs 14 residues. CDR3: CASSLGGLDTEAFF. The CDR3 DNA is TGTGCCAGCAGTTTGGGGGGTCTTGACACTGAAGCTTTCTTT.

The genes are TRBV12-5 and TRBJ2-7; D is perhaps TRBD1 (5 bases). The germline V gene encodes CDR1 LGHNT and CDR2 FRNRAP. Trimming removed 5 bases at V and 1 base at J, with 15 bases between. The CDR3 length is 15 residues. CDR3 loop: CASGRDSRTSYEQYF. In DNA, the CDR3 is TGTGCTAGTGGTCGCGACAGCCGTACATCCTACGAGCAGTACTTC. Complete variable domain (other parts from reference TRBV12-5 and TRBJ2-7): DARVTQTPRHKVTEMGQEVTMRCQPILGHNTVFWYRQTMMQGLELLAYFRNRAPLDDSGMPKDRFSAEMPDATLATLKIQPSEPRDSAVYFCASGRDSRTSYEQYFGPGTRLTVT.

This clone counts as medium-sized. This chain joins TRBV5-4 and TRBJ1-2, with no clear D. V was trimmed by 4 bases and J by 3 bases, leaving 16 bases between them. From germline, CDR1 is SGHNT and CDR2 YYREEE (reference sequence). The CDR3 sequence is 15 residues long. The CDR3 bases are TGTGCCAGCAGCCTGACGACACCACGCTACTATGGCTACACCTTC. It specifies CASSLTTPRYYGYTF.

This chain's CDR3 is CATSPGQGGYEQYF. For the CDR3, the DNA is TGTGCCACCAGCCCTGGACAGGGCGGCTACGAGCAGTACTTC. This chain connects TRBV15 to TRBJ2-7, with 8 nucleotides matching TRBD1. V lost 5 bases to trimming and J lost 3 bases; unmatched junction nucleotides: 6. The length of the CDR3 is 14 residues. From germline, CDR1 is LNHNV and CDR2 YYDKDF (reference sequence).

This chain uses TRBV9 with TRBJ1-3; 9 nucleotides agree with TRBD1. Per the germline V gene, CDR1 is SGDLS and CDR2 is YYNGEE. This CDR3 is 17 amino acids long. V shed 4 bases, J shed 1 base, and the junction held 9 bases outside the gene matches. CDR3: CASSSTPGQGSGNTIYF. The DNA for the CDR3 is TGTGCCAGCAGCTCGACACCGGGACAGGGATCTGGAAACACCATATATTTT.

This clone was observed a single time. The chain employs TRBV7-2 and TRBJ2-7; 12 positions agree with TRBD2. Germline V gene data show CDR1 as SGHTA and CDR2 as FQGNSA. The J segment lost 2 bases and the V segment lost 1 base, leaving 0 bases of the junction unmatched. There are 15 residues in the CDR3. The CDR3 reads CASSLGTSGTYEQYF. The CDR3, as DNA: TGTGCCAGCAGCTTAGGGACTAGCGGGACCTACGAGCAGTACTTC.

CDR3 sequence reads: CASSPGLAGILTDTQYF. The CDR3 DNA follows: TGTGCCAGCAGCCCGGGACTAGCGGGGATCTTAACAGATACGCAGTATTTT. V gene TRBV5-4 combines with J gene TRBJ2-3; the match to TRBD2 covers 13 bases. The CDR3 is made up of 17 amino acids. Per germline, CDR1 SGHNT and CDR2 YYREEE (reference sequence). Unmatched junction bases numbered 8, after V lost 4 bases and J lost 3 bases.

The chain has TRBV7-8 and TRBJ1-4, with 9 bases lining up with TRBD1. V was clipped by 3 bases and J by 4 bases; unmatched bases: 3. CDR1 is SGHVS and CDR2 is FQNEAQ in the germline V gene. The CDR3 consists of 15 residues. The CDR3 region is CASSFAGQGNEKLFF. DNA of the CDR3: TGTGCCAGCAGCTTTGCGGGACAGGGTAATGAAAAACTGTTTTTT.

The V and J genes are TRBV19 and TRBJ1-1; D remains ambiguous. Per germline, CDR1 LNHDA and CDR2 SQIVND (reference sequence). CDR3 length: 12 amino acids. V lost 8 bases and J lost 9, with 16 bases in between. The CDR3 DNA is TGTGCCAGTCCGAGTGGGGAGGGTAAAGCTTTCTTT. The encoded protein is CASPSGEGKAFF.

This clone was recorded once. V is TRBV27 and J is TRBJ2-2, with 13 bases identical to TRBD2. Per germline, CDR1 MNHEY and CDR2 SMNVEV (reference sequence). The CDR3 is made up of 13 amino acids. With 9 bases clipped from V and 6 bases from J, the junction kept 1 base outside the gene matches. The CDR3 nucleotides are TGTGCCAGTACTAGCGGGGGGGCCGGGGAGCTGTTTTTT. Translated, it gives CASTSGGAGELFF.

The V and J genes are TRBV4-3 and TRBJ2-7; 10 bases match TRBD2. CDR3 length: 14 residues. Germline V gene lookup returns CDR1 LGHNA and CDR2 YSLEER. The trim removed 4 bases at V and 3 bases at J, leaving 3 bases unmatched. The CDR3 loop is CASSRGLASYEQYF. CDR3 coding DNA: TGCGCCAGCAGCCGGGGACTAGCGAGCTACGAGCAGTACTTC.

This sequence joins TRBV30 and TRBJ2-2, with TRBD2 matching over 11 bases. The CDR3 spans 13 residues. Germline loops: CDR1 GTSNPN, CDR2 SVGIG (reference sequence). V dropped 1 base and J dropped 8; count of bases not matched to a gene: 0. The CDR3, as DNA: TGTGCCTGGAGTGGACTAGCGGGAGGGGAGCTGTTTTTT. This translates into CAWSGLAGGELFF.

The chain joins TRBV5-1 to TRBJ1-1, with a tentative D call TRBD1 (5 bases). The germline V gene has CDR1 SGHRS and CDR2 YFSETQ. Trimming removed 0 bases at V and 3 bases at J, with 33 bases between. The CDR3 is 22 residues long. CDR3 protein: CASSLVGPIGYKPGHWDTEAFF. CDR3 DNA: TGCGCCAGCAGCTTGGTTGGCCCCATTGGGTATAAGCCTGGACACTGGGACACTGAAGCTTTCTTT.

The chain links TRBV6-1 to TRBJ1-3; tentatively, D is TRBD1 (6 bases). Germline V gene sequence: CDR1 MNHNS, CDR2 SASEGT. V lost 3 bases, J lost 0 bases, and 9 bases lay in between. This CDR3 is built from 15 residues. The CDR3 DNA follows: TGTGCCAGCAGTGAGGACAGTCGCTCTGGAAACACCATATATTTT. It specifies CASSEDSRSGNTIYF.

Remarks on this clone: This sample includes further DNA sequences coding for the same CDR3. The chain couples TRBV7-8 to TRBJ1-1; possibly TRBD1 for D (6 bases). Per the germline V gene, CDR1 is SGHVS and CDR2 is FQNEAQ. This CDR3 spans 13 amino acids. Trimming stripped 0 bases from V and 6 bases from J, with 8 bases between. This CDR3 is CASSLAQGAEAFF. DNA for the CDR3: TGTGCCAGCAGCTTAGCACAGGGCGCTGAAGCTTTCTTT. The full variable domain, with the rest looked up from reference TRBV7-8 and TRBJ1-1, is GAGVSQSPRYKVAKRGQDVALRCDPISGHVSLFWYQQALGQGPEFLTYFQNEAQLDKSGLPSDRFFAERPEGSVSTLKIQRTQQEDSAVYLCASSLAQGAEAFFGQGTRLTVV.

This clone was picked up a small number of times. The chain combines TRBV6-2 or TRBV6-3 with TRBJ1-5, with D possibly TRBD1 on 6 matching bases. Germline lookup yields CDR1 MNHEY and CDR2 SVGEGT. V dropped 0 bases and J dropped 11 bases, with 8 bases sitting between them. This CDR3 spans 12 amino acids. The CDR3 is CASSYSQGSQHF. CDR3 in DNA: TGTGCCAGCAGTTACTCCCAGGGGTCCCAGCATTTT.

This chain links TRBV5-1 with TRBJ2-2, with D unresolved. V was shortened by 8 bases and J by 7 bases, with 9 bases between the two germline ends. Per the germline V gene, CDR1 is SGHRS and CDR2 is YFSETQ. This CDR3 is 11 amino acids long. Here the CDR3 DNA reads TGCGCCAGTAACCTATACGGGGAGCTGTTTTTT. Its protein product is CASNLYGELFF.

This clone was counted a single time. V and J are TRBV19 and TRBJ2-7, with 9 nucleotides matching TRBD1. The CDR3 sequence is 14 residues long. J was trimmed by 1 base and V by 5 bases; bases with no gene match: 3. Germline CDR1 reads LNHDA; CDR2 reads SQIVND (reference sequence). CDR3 coding DNA: TGTGCCAGTAGTTTAGGGACAGGGTCCTACGAGCAGTACTTC. Protein product: CASSLGTGSYEQYF.

The V and J genes are TRBV6-1 and TRBJ1-1; 9 positions match TRBD1. With 4 bases clipped from V and 5 bases from J, the junction kept 11 bases outside the gene matches. CDR3 size: 16 residues. Germline V gives CDR1 MNHNS, CDR2 SASEGT. CDR3 DNA sequence: TGTGCCAGCAGTGGTATGGGACAGGGAGGAGGAACTGAAGCTTTCTTT. The encoded protein is CASSGMGQGGGTEAFF.

This clone was seen a few times. DNA of the CDR3: TGTGCCAGCAGGGCGAACACTGAAGCTTTCTTT. Protein sequence: CASRANTEAFF. The chain uses TRBV27 and TRBJ1-1, with no clear D. Germline CDR1 and CDR2: MNHEY and SMNVEV (reference sequence). This CDR3 spans 11 amino acids. Trimming shortened V by 6 bases and J by 1 base, and 3 bases separated the two germline ends.

The rearrangement links TRBV29-1 to TRBJ2-3; D is ambiguous. The CDR3 length is 14 residues. The V end lost 2 bases, the J end lost 3 bases, and 12 bases lay between the germline ends. CDR1 and CDR2 (germline): SQVTM, ANQGSEA. This chain's CDR3 is CSVENYPTTDTQYF. CDR3 DNA: TGCAGCGTTGAAAACTATCCCACAACAGATACGCAGTATTTT.

The rearrangement joins TRBV10-3 to TRBJ2-7; 7 nucleotides align to TRBD1. The CDR3 is made up of 12 amino acids. Per the germline V gene, CDR1 is ENHRY and CDR2 is SYGVKD. In DNA form, the CDR3 reads TGTGTCATAAGGGACAGCTCCTACGAGCAGTACTTC. Its protein product is CVIRDSSYEQYF.

The rearrangement joins TRBV10-3 to TRBJ1-3, with D possibly matching TRBD1 (5 bases). Trimming took 10 bases from V and 3 from J, leaving 10 bases between them. Germline lookup yields CDR1 ENHRY and CDR2 SYGVKD. The CDR3 extends over 12 amino acids. This CDR3 reads CASQGGGNTIYF. In nucleotides, the CDR3 is TGTGCCAGCCAGGGAGGTGGAAACACCATATATTTT.

The chain is built from TRBV6-5 and TRBJ1-1, with 9 bases identical to TRBD1. The germline V gene has CDR1 MNHEY and CDR2 SVGAGI. Trimming took 6 bases from V and 4 from J; bases not matched to a gene: 3. This CDR3 region has 13 residues. The CDR3 spells CASREGQGTEAFF. The CDR3 coding sequence is TGTGCCAGCAGGGAGGGACAGGGCACTGAAGCTTTCTTT.

The chain carries TRBV19 and TRBJ2-7, with TRBD1 matching over 9 bases. The germline V gene encodes CDR1 LNHDA and CDR2 SQIVND (reference sequence). This CDR3 contains 14 residues. V was pared by 5 bases and J by 6 bases, with 8 bases of the junction left unmatched. CDR3 nucleotide sequence: TGTGCCAGTAGTCCGGGACAGGGATTCCTCGAGCAGTACTTC. Its translation: CASSPGQGFLEQYF.

The CDR3 loop reads CASSEVGTAGDTQYF. The CDR3 region has the DNA TGCGCCAGCAGCGAAGTTGGGACAGCAGGTGATACGCAGTATTTT. The genes are TRBV4-1 and TRBJ2-3, with TRBD1 matching 7 bases. The trim removed 5 bases at V and 6 bases at J, leaving 11 bases unmatched. CDR1 and CDR2 from the germline V gene are MGHRA and YSYEKL. The CDR3 totals 15 residues.

The table lists this clone with many counts. This sequence joins TRBV3-1 (or the pseudogene TRBV3-2) and TRBJ2-3, with TRBD2 as a possible D gene (6 bases). There are 12 residues in the CDR3. V lost 5 bases and J 10 bases, leaving 13 bases between the germline ends. Germline CDR1 is LGHDT and CDR2 is YNNKEL (reference sequence). CDR3 nucleotide sequence: TGTGCCAGCAGCGGGGACTCCCTTCCGCAGTATTTT. Amino acids: CASSGDSLPQYF.

This sequence joins TRBV19 and TRBJ2-2; a weak D match, TRBD2 (6 bases). V was clipped by 7 bases and J by 3 bases, with 15 bases between them. This CDR3 has 15 amino acids. Germline loops: CDR1 LNHDA, CDR2 SQIVND (reference sequence). This chain's CDR3 is CASTIRTIYTGELFF. Written as DNA, the CDR3 is TGTGCCAGTACCATTCGGACTATCTACACCGGGGAGCTGTTTTTT.